The clone carrying this T cell receptor (beta chain) has ten or more counts. CDR1 is SNHLY and CDR2 is FYNNEI in the germline V gene. V trimming: 6 bases; J trimming: 5 bases; junction bases outside the gene matches: 5. The CDR3 has 13 residues. Each 10 ml fresh peripheral blood draw supplied the PBMCs. Amplified regions were TCR beta CDR3 sequences from RNA transcripts. HTBI primers were the set used in a first-round RT-PCR of the TCR CDR3. A single record per CDR3 protein comes from TCRdb applying MiXCR to the multiplex PCR reads. The table lists 700,000 or so distinct CDR3 sequences, roughly 17% of them singletons. The sample is drawn from a study of T cells in Graves' hyperthyroidism and ophthalmopathy.

The sample comprised blood. The TCR originated in a man younger than 35 with Graves' hyperthyroidism. V gene TRBV2 combines with J gene TRBJ1-2, with 8 bases matching TRBD1. The CDR3 bases are TGTGCCAGCAGGACAGGGGTTGGGTATGGCTACACCTTC. Protein product: CASRTGVGYGYTF.